The rows below give T cell receptor beta chains drawn from one sample of a study of T cell responses to AZD1222 COVID-19 vaccine. Produced via immunoSEQ multiplex PCR; TCRdb's table is partial and in-frame only. Among some 180,000 clones listed, 70% to 90% were seen once. Sequencing used peripheral blood, obtained 28 days after the second AZD1222 dose. These receptors were taken from an adult who received the AZD1222 COVID-19 vaccine. CDR3s include the opening cysteine and the closing phenylalanine or tryptophan. D genes are given only for firm matches. A clone size is listed for some rows: how often the clone was seen (once, few, many), or a class if it is expanded.

D gene,clone size,J gene,V gene,CDR3 protein,CDR3 DNA
NA,NA,TRBJ1-3,TRBV19,CASSRGLGSGNTIYF,TGTGCCAGTAGTCGGGGGTTGGGCTCTGGAAACACCATATATTTT
NA,NA,TRBJ2-2,TRBV6-5,CASTKRGVTGELFF,TGTGCCAGCACAAAGAGGGGAGTCACCGGGGAGCTGTTTTTT
TRBD2,once,TRBJ2-2,TRBV9,CASSVLAGGHGELFF,TGTGCCAGCAGCGTACTAGCGGGGGGGCATGGGGAGCTGTTTTTT
NA,NA,TRBJ1-3,TRBV11-2,CASSPPPSGNTIYF,TGTGCCAGCAGCCCCCCTCCCTCTGGAAACACCATATATTTT
TRBD1,few,TRBJ1-2,TRBV4-2,CASSQSRVGPGGFGYTF,TGTGCCAGCAGCCAAAGTCGCGTAGGGCCAGGGGGCTTTGGCTACACCTTC
NA,NA,TRBJ1-1,TRBV20-1,CSANTGREAFF,TGCAGTGCTAATACAGGAAGAGAAGCTTTCTTT
NA,NA,TRBJ1-1,TRBV5-6,CASSRTSGATEAFF,TGTGCCAGCAGCCGAACTTCGGGGGCCACTGAAGCTTTCTTT
NA,NA,TRBJ2-2,TRBV11-2,CASSYPGGYTGELFF,TGTGCCAGCAGCTACCCCGGGGGATACACCGGGGAGCTGTTTTTT
TRBD1,NA,TRBJ1-4,TRBV9,CASSLTGVRANEKLFF,TGTGCCAGCAGCCTGACAGGGGTGCGGGCTAATGAAAAACTGTTTTTT
NA,NA,TRBJ2-7,TRBV7-9,CASSFRQALEQYF,TGTGCCAGCAGCTTTAGACAGGCCCTCGAGCAGTACTTC
NA,NA,TRBJ2-3,TRBV6-5,CASRGSTDTQYF,TGTGCCAGCCGAGGGAGCACAGATACGCAGTATTTT
NA,once,TRBJ1-5,TRBV4-3,CASSQGVSGSNQPQHF,TGCGCCAGCAGCCAAGGGGTCAGCGGTAGCAATCAGCCCCAGCATTTT
NA,once,TRBJ1-2,TRBV18,CASSPGLGDYGYTF,TGTGCCAGCTCACCGGGGCTTGGGGACTATGGCTACACCTTC
NA,NA,TRBJ1-1,TRBV9,CASSVVQQGPLDTEAFF,TGTGCCAGCAGCGTAGTCCAACAGGGCCCTTTGGACACTGAAGCTTTCTTT
TRBD2,NA,TRBJ2-3,TRBV29-1,CSVSPQLAGVDTQYF,TGCAGCGTGTCCCCCCAGCTAGCGGGGGTAGATACGCAGTATTTT
TRBD1,NA,TRBJ2-2,TRBV19,CASRSGTGGTGELFF,TGTGCCAGTAGGTCCGGGACAGGGGGCACCGGGGAGCTGTTTTTT
NA,NA,TRBJ1-1,TRBV12-3/TRBV12-4,CASSFRLDPEAFF,TGTGCCAGCAGTTTCCGGTTGGACCCTGAAGCTTTCTTT
NA,once,TRBJ1-5,TRBV7-8,CASSLRFRPGRDQPQHF,TGTGCCAGCAGCTTAAGATTTCGGCCAGGGAGGGATCAGCCCCAGCATTTT
NA,NA,TRBJ1-1,TRBV10-3,CAISAGGNTEAFF,TGTGCCATCAGTGCGGGTGGGAACACTGAAGCTTTCTTT
NA,NA,TRBJ2-7,TRBV7-2,CASSLDPGFWTGHEQYF,TGTGCCAGCAGCTTAGACCCCGGCTTTTGGACGGGCCACGAGCAGTACTTC
NA,many,TRBJ1-1,TRBV21-1,CASIKGYRGPSEAFF,TGTGCCAGCATCAAAGGGTATAGGGGGCCCTCTGAAGCTTTCTTT
NA,NA,TRBJ1-6,TRBV3-1/TRBV3-2,CASSQVRVDSPLHF,TGTGCCAGCAGCCAAGTTAGGGTGGATTCACCCCTCCACTTT
NA,NA,TRBJ1-1,TRBV19,CASSPRYPGGGTEAFF,TGTGCCAGCTCCCCGCGGTACCCCGGTGGCGGCACTGAAGCTTTCTTT
NA,NA,TRBJ1-1,TRBV6-5,CASSYSPPGVTEAFF,TGTGCCAGCAGTTACTCTCCCCCGGGTGTCACTGAAGCTTTCTTT
NA,NA,TRBJ1-1,TRBV11-2,CASSFPHYVTANTEAFF,TGTGCCAGCAGCTTCCCCCATTATGTGACAGCGAACACTGAAGCTTTCTTT
NA,NA,TRBJ2-7,TRBV7-6,CASSLLGAFSYEQYF,TGTGCCAGCAGCTTACTAGGAGCCTTTTCCTACGAGCAGTACTTC
NA,NA,TRBJ1-1,TRBV11-2,CASSLGYREGFGTEAFF,TGTGCCAGCAGCTTAGGTTACAGGGAGGGTTTCGGCACTGAAGCTTTCTTT
TRBD1,NA,TRBJ2-7,TRBV12-3/TRBV12-4,CASTMGQGDEQYF,TGTGCCAGCACGATGGGACAGGGGGACGAGCAGTACTTC
NA,NA,TRBJ1-2,TRBV6-1,CASSDLSRNYGYTF,TGTGCCAGCAGTGATCTCAGCAGGAACTATGGCTACACCTTC
TRBD2,NA,TRBJ2-7,TRBV5-1,CASSLASGGAYEQYF,TGCGCCAGCAGCTTGGCAAGCGGGGGGGCCTACGAGCAGTACTTC
NA,NA,TRBJ1-6,TRBV6-5,CASSYSTGGGSPLHF,TGTGCCAGCAGTTACTCGACCGGGGGCGGTTCACCCCTCCACTTT
NA,NA,TRBJ1-6,TRBV14,CASSQGGGQLFPPLHF,TGTGCCAGCAGCCAGGGGGGTGGACAGCTGTTCCCACCCCTCCACTTT
TRBD2,NA,TRBJ2-3,TRBV27,CASSSLAAGTDTQYF,TGTGCCAGCAGTTCGCTAGCGGCGGGGACAGATACGCAGTATTTT
TRBD1,NA,TRBJ1-2,TRBV7-8,CASSFGDRVNYGYTF,TGTGCCAGCAGCTTTGGGGACAGGGTTAACTATGGCTACACCTTC
NA,NA,TRBJ1-5,TRBV12-5,CATGGNNQPQHF,TGTGCTACCGGGGGGAACAATCAGCCCCAGCATTTT
TRBD1,NA,TRBJ1-2,TRBV25-1,CASWTGLPNYGYTF,TGTGCCAGCTGGACAGGGTTACCTAACTATGGCTACACCTTC
TRBD1,NA,TRBJ2-7,TRBV5-1,CASSRGQGSYEQYF,TGCGCCAGCAGTCGGGGACAGGGCTCCTACGAGCAGTACTTC
NA,NA,TRBJ1-5,TRBV10-2,CASRPTSSNQPQHF,TGCGCCAGCAGACCGACAAGTAGCAATCAGCCCCAGCATTTT
TRBD1,NA,TRBJ1-2,TRBV7-9,CASSLGGGVYGYTF,TGTGCCAGCAGCTTAGGAGGGGGCGTCTATGGCTACACCTTC
TRBD1,NA,TRBJ1-4,TRBV3-1/TRBV3-2,CASSQTQGVVEKLFF,TGTGCCAGCAGCCAAACACAGGGGGTGGTTGAAAAACTGTTTTTT
NA,NA,TRBJ1-3,TRBV6-5,CASRPSDISGNTIYF,TGTGCCAGCAGACCGTCGGATATCTCTGGAAACACCATATATTTT
NA,NA,TRBJ1-2,TRBV11-2,CASSLDPRMPHGYTF,TGTGCCAGCAGCTTAGATCCGCGAATGCCTCACGGCTACACCTTC
NA,once,TRBJ2-2,TRBV3-1/TRBV3-2,CASSQAAVRELFF,TGTGCCAGCAGCCAAGCTGCAGTGCGGGAGCTGTTTTTT
TRBD1,NA,TRBJ2-3,TRBV6-1,CASSEGTGTGGDTQYF,TGTGCCAGCAGTGAAGGAACGGGGACAGGGGGAGATACGCAGTATTTT
NA,NA,TRBJ2-7,TRBV27,CASSLIAAGGPTDLYEQYF,TGTGCCAGCAGTTTAATTGCGGCCGGGGGACCAACCGACCTTTACGAGCAGTACTTC
NA,few,TRBJ1-1,TRBV2,CASSDGALTEAFF,TGTGCCAGCAGTGATGGCGCCCTTACTGAAGCTTTCTTT
NA,NA,TRBJ1-4,TRBV19,CASSIEGTLNEKLFF,TGTGCCAGTAGTATAGAAGGGACTCTTAATGAAAAACTGTTTTTT
TRBD2,once,TRBJ2-3,TRBV4-3,CASSQDPSTSGSTDTQYF,TGCGCCAGCAGCCAAGACCCCTCCACTAGCGGTAGCACAGATACGCAGTATTTT
NA,NA,TRBJ1-1,TRBV6-2/TRBV6-3,CASSYPRQVLDTEAFF,TGTGCCAGCAGTTACCCGAGACAGGTCCTAGACACTGAAGCTTTCTTT
NA,NA,TRBJ2-3,TRBV5-1,CASRQGQSTDTQYF,TGCGCCAGCAGACAGGGCCAAAGCACAGATACGCAGTATTTT
NA,NA,TRBJ2-5,TRBV14,CASSQDLGYQETQYF,TGTGCCAGCAGCCAAGATTTGGGGTACCAAGAGACCCAGTACTTC
TRBD1,NA,TRBJ1-6,TRBV15,CATSRDREHSPLHF,TGTGCCACCAGCAGGGACAGGGAACATTCACCCCTCCACTTT